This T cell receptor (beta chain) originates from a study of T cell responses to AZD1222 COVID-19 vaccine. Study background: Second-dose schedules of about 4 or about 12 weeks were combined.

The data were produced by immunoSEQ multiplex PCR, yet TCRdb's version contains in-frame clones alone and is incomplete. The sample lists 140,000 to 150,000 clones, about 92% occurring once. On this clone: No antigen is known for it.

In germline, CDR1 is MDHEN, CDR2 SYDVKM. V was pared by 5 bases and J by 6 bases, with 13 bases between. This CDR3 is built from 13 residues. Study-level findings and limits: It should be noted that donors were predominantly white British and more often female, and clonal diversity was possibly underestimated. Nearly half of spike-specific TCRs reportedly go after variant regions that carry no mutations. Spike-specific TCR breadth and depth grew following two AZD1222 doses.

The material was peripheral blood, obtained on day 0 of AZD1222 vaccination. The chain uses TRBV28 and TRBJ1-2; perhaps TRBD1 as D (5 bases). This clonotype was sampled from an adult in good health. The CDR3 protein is CASSNQGVDGYTF. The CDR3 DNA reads TGTGCCAGCAGTAATCAGGGTGTCGATGGCTACACCTTC.